The 23 T cell receptor beta chains listed next were all sequenced from one sample in a study of cytomegalovirus exposure and HLA in healthy donors. Both 60 Vbeta primers and 13 Jbeta primers went into the PCR. Assay used: immunoSEQ multiplex PCR; TCRdb lists only in-frame clones, some missing. The data contain about 89,000 clones, 85% of them seen just once; the ten biggest clones take up 7% to 8.5%. Input material: PBMCs. Receptors originate from a man aged 40-55 years in good health and CMV-seropositive.

The chain combines TRBV7-9 with TRBJ1-4; 9 bases agree with TRBD1. This CDR3 is 17 amino acids long. Looked up from germline, CDR1 is SEHNR and CDR2 is FQNEAQ (reference sequence). V lost 3 bases to trimming and J lost 4 bases; unmatched junction nucleotides: 9. CDR3 in DNA: TGTGCCAGCAGCTTCGTCGGACAGGGGATTAATAATGAAAAACTGTTTTTT. It specifies CASSFVGQGINNEKLFF. Looking up the rest from reference TRBV7-9 and TRBJ1-4 gives the full variable domain: DTGVSQNPRHKITKRGQNVTFRCDPISEHNRLYWYRQTLGQGPEFLTYFQNEAQLEKSRLLSDRFSAERPKGSFSTLEIQRTEQGDSAMYLCASSFVGQGINNEKLFFGSGTQLSVL.

The table lists this clone with a count of one. The chain recombines TRBV5-6 with TRBJ1-2, with a possible D match to TRBD1 (6 bases). V gave up 4 bases and J gave up 7 bases, with 20 bases separating them. The CDR3 extends over 15 amino acids. Germline V gene lookup returns CDR1 SGHDT and CDR2 YYEEEE. CDR3 nucleotide sequence: TGTGCCAGCAGCCAGACTCACAGGGAGGGGAGTGGCTACACCTTC. Its protein is CASSQTHREGSGYTF. Full variable domain (outside the CDR3, taken from reference TRBV5-6 and TRBJ1-2): DAGVTQSPTHLIKTRGQQVTLRCSPKSGHDTVSWYQQALGQGPQFIFQYYEEEERQRGNFPDRFSGHQFPNYSSELNVNALLLGDSALYLCASSQTHREGSGYTFGSGTRLTVV.

The rearrangement uses TRBV27 and TRBJ2-7; D possibly corresponds to TRBD1 (6 bases). Trimming took 3 bases from V and 4 from J, leaving 10 bases between them. The CDR3 totals 13 residues. In germline, CDR1 is MNHEY, CDR2 SMNVEV (reference sequence). The CDR3 nucleotides are TGTGCCAGCAGTTTTTCACAGGGATACGAGCAGTACTTC. This translates into CASSFSQGYEQYF.

The V call is TRBV12-5, the J call TRBJ2-1; D is undetermined. This CDR3 is built from 14 residues. V lost 6 bases and J 2 bases, leaving 11 bases between the germline ends. Germline V gene lookup returns CDR1 LGHNT and CDR2 FRNRAP. For the CDR3, the DNA is TGTGCTAGTGGCCACCTCCGGGCCTACAATGAGCAGTTCTTC. It specifies CASGHLRAYNEQFF.

V and J are TRBV15 and TRBJ2-5; no reliable D call. The end of the DNA fits TRBJ2-7 better, so the J call may be wrong. This CDR3 is built from 15 residues. The germline CDR1 and CDR2 sequences are LNHNV and YYDKDF (reference sequence). CDR3 DNA sequence: TGTGCCACCAGCAGAGATCGTGGGCCCTCCTACGAGCAGTACTTC. Residues: CATSRDRGPSYEQYF.

This chain's CDR3 is CSAYPAGGGEQYF. CDR3 sequence (DNA): TGCAGCGCCTACCCAGCGGGAGGTGGTGAGCAGTACTTC. V and J are TRBV29-1 and TRBJ2-7; 9 bases map to TRBD2. The V gene's germline CDR1 is SQVTM and CDR2 ANQGSEA. The junction had 11 bases not matched to a gene; V was cut back by 7 bases and J by 7 bases. The CDR3 length is 13 residues.

The chain couples TRBV11-2 to TRBJ2-7; tentative D call: TRBD2 (5 bases). The CDR3 has 14 amino acids. V shed 7 bases and J shed 2 bases, with 15 bases lying between them. Germline loops: CDR1 SGHAT, CDR2 FQNNGV. The chain's CDR3 is CASTKTGKPYEQYF. CDR3 sequence (DNA): TGTGCCAGCACCAAAACCGGGAAACCCTACGAGCAGTACTTC.

This rearrangement joins TRBV11-2 to TRBJ2-7; 7 nucleotides align to TRBD1. The CDR3 length is 14 residues. Trimming cost V 5 bases and J 4 bases; bases outside gene matches: 8. The germline CDR1 and CDR2 sequences are SGHAT and FQNNGV. The CDR3 region has the DNA TGTGCCAGCAGCGCCGACAGGGTCCGGTACGAGCAGTACTTC. Its translation: CASSADRVRYEQYF.

The CDR3 DNA sequence: TGTGCCAGCAGTTTAGCCGGGACTAGCAATGAGCAGTTCTTC. Translated, it gives CASSLAGTSNEQFF. The chain carries TRBV28 and TRBJ2-1, with TRBD2 identical over 8 bases. Looked up from germline, CDR1 is MDHEN and CDR2 is SYDVKM. V shed 2 bases and J 6 bases; nucleotides not matched to a gene: 3. The CDR3 has 14 residues.

This rearrangement joins TRBV5-4 to TRBJ1-4, with no clear D. The length of the CDR3 is 14 residues. Germline CDR1 is SGHNT and CDR2 is YYREEE (reference sequence). V was pared by 4 bases and J by 0 bases, with 7 bases between. The CDR3 region is CASSLQPTNEKLFF. In nucleotides, the CDR3 is TGTGCCAGCAGCCTACAGCCAACTAATGAAAAACTGTTTTTT. The whole variable domain, filled in from reference TRBV5-4 and TRBJ1-4, reads ETGVTQSPTHLIKTRGQQVTLRCSSQSGHNTVSWYQQALGQGPQFIFQYYREEENGRGNFPPRFSGLQFPNYSSELNVNALELDDSALYLCASSLQPTNEKLFFGSGTQLSVL.

The V and J genes are TRBV6-1 and TRBJ1-4; D is perhaps TRBD1 (5 bases). Looked up from germline, CDR1 is MNHNS and CDR2 is SASEGT. CDR3 length: 15 residues. Trimming took off 4 bases at V and 1 base at J, with 10 bases between the two ends. This CDR3 is CASSAYRQTNEKLFF. CDR3 nucleotides: TGTGCCAGCAGTGCGTACAGGCAAACTAATGAAAAACTGTTTTTT.

The chain couples TRBV5-1 to TRBJ2-3, with 7 bases aligning to TRBD1. V was clipped by 0 bases and J by 5 bases; unmatched bases: 6. The length of the CDR3 is 15 residues. CDR1 and CDR2 (germline): SGHRS, YFSETQ. CDR3 protein: CASSLEGGDGDTQYF. The CDR3 region has the DNA TGCGCCAGCAGCTTGGAAGGGGGCGATGGAGATACGCAGTATTTT.

In this sample, this clone turned up a few times. The V call is TRBV5-1, the J call TRBJ2-3; 7 bases fit TRBD2. The CDR3 runs to 15 residues. Germline V gives CDR1 SGHRS, CDR2 YFSETQ. V was clipped by 4 bases and J by 2 bases; unmatched bases: 7. The CDR3 coding sequence is TGCGCCAGCAGCCCAGCGGGGCGATACACAGATACGCAGTATTTT. Protein: CASSPAGRYTDTQYF.

CDR3 region: CASSVTTGVPETQYF. CDR3 in DNA: TGTGCCAGCAGCGTGACGACAGGGGTCCCCGAGACCCAGTACTTC. The rearrangement links TRBV5-4 to TRBJ2-5, with 8 bases aligning to TRBD1. Trimming took 4 bases from V and 5 from J; bases not matched to a gene: 10. Germline V gene data show CDR1 as SGHNT and CDR2 as YYREEE (reference sequence). The CDR3 totals 15 residues.

V and J are TRBV30 and TRBJ2-5, with D perhaps TRBD1 (6 bases). The ends were cut back, 2 bases at V and 5 bases at J, with 18 bases in the middle. Per the germline V gene, CDR1 is GTSNPN and CDR2 is SVGIG (reference sequence). This CDR3 is built from 15 residues. This chain's CDR3 is CAWSFPSGATETQYF. CDR3 nucleotide sequence: TGTGCCTGGAGTTTCCCATCAGGGGCGACGGAGACCCAGTACTTC.

The chain combines TRBV7-6 with TRBJ2-1; D remains unclear. This CDR3 comprises 11 residues. Germline V gene lookup returns CDR1 SGHVS and CDR2 FNYEAQ. Trimming left V 5 bases short and J 11 bases short, with 10 bases between. CDR3 sequence: CASSQAKKQFF. The DNA for the CDR3 is TGTGCCAGCAGCCAGGCGAAAAAGCAGTTCTTC.

This clone was seen only once. The rearrangement joins TRBV27 to TRBJ2-7; tentatively, D is TRBD1 (7 bases). The CDR3 loop spans 15 amino acids. The germline gives CDR1 MNHEY, CDR2 SMNVEV (reference sequence). V dropped 6 bases and J dropped 7 bases, with 22 bases sitting between them. Here the CDR3 reads CASRRRQGGLEEQYF. The CDR3 DNA reads as TGTGCCAGCAGGCGACGGCAGGGGGGACTGGAAGAGCAGTACTTC.

The chain uses TRBV6-1 and TRBJ1-1, with D uncertain. The CDR3 contains 12 residues. Germline-derived CDR1 and CDR2 are MNHNS and SASEGT. The V end lost 8 bases, the J end lost 8 bases, and 15 bases lay between the germline ends. CDR3 loop: CASSDSTYEAFF. CDR3 nucleotide sequence: TGTGCCAGCTCGGACTCTACATACGAAGCTTTCTTT.

CDR3 in amino acids: CASRGRHSMNTEAFF. For the CDR3, the DNA is TGTGCCAGCAGGGGGCGACATAGTATGAACACTGAAGCTTTCTTT. The rearrangement links TRBV27 to TRBJ1-1, with D perhaps TRBD1 (5 bases). CDR1 is MNHEY, CDR2 SMNVEV, per germline (reference sequence). Trimming shortened V by 6 bases and J by 0 bases, and 14 bases separated the two germline ends. The length of the CDR3 is 15 residues.

The rearrangement joins TRBV18 to TRBJ2-2, with 7 bases aligning to TRBD1. The CDR3 extends over 19 amino acids. J gave up 5 bases and V 2 bases, and 17 bases lay outside the gene matches. CDR1 is KGHSH, CDR2 LQKENI, per germline. The CDR3 here is CASSPSSRKTTGRTGELFF. The CDR3 DNA sequence: TGTGCCAGCTCACCATCCAGTAGAAAAACGACAGGGAGAACCGGGGAGCTGTTTTTT.

The gene calls are TRBV7-6 and TRBJ2-3; 7 bases align to TRBD2. V lost 3 bases, J lost 6 bases, and 9 bases stayed unmatched. This CDR3 is 15 amino acids long. Germline V gives CDR1 SGHVS, CDR2 FNYEAQ. The CDR3 DNA sequence: TGTGCCAGCAGCTTGAAAACTAGCGTAACCGATACGCAGTATTTT. It is translated as CASSLKTSVTDTQYF.

V gene TRBV28 combines with J gene TRBJ2-5; D is ambiguous. V shed 6 bases and J shed 5 bases, with 13 bases lying between them. The CDR3 is 13 amino acids. Germline CDR1 MDHEN, CDR2 SYDVKM. The CDR3 protein is CASRESFPETQYF. CDR3 in DNA: TGTGCCAGCAGAGAGAGCTTCCCGGAGACCCAGTACTTC.

The chain has TRBV7-8 and TRBJ1-2; D is perhaps TRBD1 (6 bases). CDR1 and CDR2 (germline): SGHVS, FQNEAQ. CDR3 length: 13 residues. V lost 5 bases and J lost 8, with 15 bases in between. The CDR3 DNA follows: TGTGCCAGCAGCCCACAGGGTCTTGCGGGCTACACCTTC. The encoded protein is CASSPQGLAGYTF.